This T cell receptor (beta chain) was identified in a study of T cell responses to AZD1222 COVID-19 vaccine. Notes on the study in general: In a largely white British group with more females than males, clonal diversity was possibly underestimated. Regions 160-218 and 743-854 dominated among vaccine-associated CD4 TCRs spanning spike. Variant regions that are unmutated are reportedly the target of nearly half of spike-specific TCRs.

The trim removed 1 base at V and 0 bases at J, leaving 10 bases unmatched. The CDR3 runs to 18 residues. Germline V gene lookup returns CDR1 PRHDT and CDR2 FYEKMQ (reference sequence). Sequenced by immunoSEQ multiplex PCR; TCRdb stores in-frame clones only, minus some. The sample holds 100,000 to 130,000 clones, around nine tenths seen once. To note about this clone: The antigen is undetermined.

The V and J genes are TRBV13 and TRBJ2-3; TRBD2 agrees at 7 bases. Source: peripheral blood, taken on day 0 of MenACWY control vaccination. The origin of this receptor is an adult in good health. CDR3 amino acids: CASSLVGWGGISTDTQYF. As DNA, the CDR3 is TGTGCCAGCAGCTTAGTGGGCTGGGGGGGAATCAGCACAGATACGCAGTATTTT.